This is a list of T cell receptor beta chains from one sample in a study of T cell repertoires in cytomegalovirus infection. TCRdb analysed the reads with MiXCR anew, one entry per CDR3 protein. The sample lists approximately 500,000 distinct CDR3 sequences; 11% were seen once. The specimen sequenced was PBMCs. Source of these receptors: a human donor in good health (CMV status not recorded). Some clones in this sample may be carry-over from other donors' samples. CDR3s include the opening cysteine and the closing phenylalanine or tryptophan.

TRBJ1-2,TRBV20-1,CSAREGRHGYTF
TRBJ1-1,TRBV27,CASSTILKGTDNTEAFF
TRBJ2-2,TRBV7-3,CASSLRQGGAGELFF
TRBJ2-5,TRBV28,CASRQDRDQETQYF
TRBJ1-1,TRBV20-1,CSAGQGLAEAFF
TRBJ1-4,TRBV27,CASSRQGLGGNEKLFF
TRBJ1-3,TRBV11-2,CASSSLSDLGSGNTIYF
TRBJ2-7,TRBV7-2,CASSLNGGETYEQYF
TRBJ2-5,TRBV20-1,CSARERSDKQETQYF
TRBJ2-3,TRBV12-3/TRBV12-4,CASSFDRGTDTQYF
TRBJ1-5,TRBV15,CATSGRSFNQPQHF
TRBJ2-6,TRBV24-1,CATSAGQGLTSGANVLTF
TRBJ2-7,TRBV20-1,CSVERRDREQYF
TRBJ2-7,TRBV20-1,CSARAGLAGEFGPHYKQYF
TRBJ2-3,TRBV5-4,CASSRDEWQGLDTQYF
TRBJ2-3,TRBV19,CASSIKIFRVPQSTDTQYF
TRBJ2-3,TRBV6-1,CASSYGAGYTDTQYF
TRBJ2-7,TRBV14,CASSQDWGTRKYF
TRBJ2-2,TRBV5-1,CASSLVQANTGELFF
TRBJ2-1,TRBV2,CASSESPAGGHNEQFF
TRBJ1-5,TRBV5-6,CASSSLTSNQPQHF
TRBJ2-6,TRBV30,CAWRSSGANVLTF
TRBJ1-1,TRBV6-2/TRBV6-3,CASSPQGISSEAFF
TRBJ1-4,TRBV7-9,CASSFREGGDEKLFF
TRBJ2-5,TRBV7-3,CASSLNVQETQYF
TRBJ2-2,TRBV2,CASSYTENTGELFF
TRBJ2-3,TRBV11-2,CASSQQAGKDTQYF
TRBJ2-3,TRBV29-1,CSVEDFSQGEQDTQYF
TRBJ2-5,TRBV6-5,CASKYSPGLAYQETQYF
TRBJ2-1,TRBV3-1,CASSLDRGGNEQFF
TRBJ1-3,TRBV7-2,CASSQRPSSGNTIYF
TRBJ1-1,TRBV25-1,CASREAGQNTEAFF
TRBJ2-7,TRBV28,CASSLRLNYEQYF
TRBJ2-5,TRBV20-1,CSARGAGSRETQYF
TRBJ2-7,TRBV20-1,CSAPPSGVHEQYF
TRBJ2-2,TRBV5-4,CASSFGGVTGELFF
TRBJ1-2,TRBV5-4,CASSPGPTYSYGYTF
TRBJ2-1,TRBV6-1,CASSLTPQGWDEQFF
TRBJ1-1,TRBV5-6,CASSNPTDYRTEAFF
TRBJ2-4,TRBV4-1,CASSQAGGGAKNIQYF
TRBJ2-7,TRBV20-1,CSASDRGHPSYEQYF
TRBJ2-1,TRBV12-3/TRBV12-4,CASSFSTADPYNEQFF
TRBJ1-2,TRBV7-3,CASRAAGQNYGYTF
TRBJ1-1,TRBV27,CASSPGGGTTEAFF
TRBJ2-2,TRBV28,CASTRGTITGELFF
TRBJ2-7,TRBV7-6,CASSLDGTASYEQYF
TRBJ2-4,TRBV24-1,CATSDRGVAKNIQYF
TRBJ2-5,TRBV7-3,CASSIRTSGRYQETQYF
TRBJ2-1,TRBV7-9,CASSLLTVAYNEQFF
TRBJ1-4,TRBV10-3,CAISDRGGTNEKLFF
TRBJ1-2,TRBV5-6,CASSLSGADRDGGGYTF
TRBJ1-1,TRBV6-5,CASSIQGGHTEAFF
TRBJ2-1,TRBV19,CASSIARRGTGSNEQFF
TRBJ2-6,TRBV20-1,CSARDGGMAGANVLTF
TRBJ2-7,TRBV12-3/TRBV12-4,CASSYPGRVYEQYF